Listed below are T cell receptor beta chains from one sample, sequenced in a study of shared clonotypes between healthy human individuals. The data were produced by immunoSEQ multiplex PCR, yet TCRdb's version contains in-frame clones alone and is incomplete. The sample contains some 980,000 clones, 76% of which appear only once. Sample: memory CD4+ T cells sorted from blood. Receptor source: a man between 18 and 35 years old in good health. Both conserved end residues are part of each CDR3. A D gene is named only where the DNA matches it firmly. A row's size may be missing; if present it is once, few, many or a size class.

V gene: TRBV18; J gene: TRBJ2-7; D gene: TRBD2; clone size: NA; CDR3 protein: CASSPPGLAGGGSYEQYF; CDR3 DNA: TGTGCCAGCTCACCCCCGGGACTAGCGGGAGGAGGCTCCTACGAGCAGTACTTC
V gene: TRBV7-9; J gene: TRBJ2-5; D gene: NA; clone size: NA; CDR3 protein: CASSFTGGKNLETQYF; CDR3 DNA: TGTGCCAGCAGCTTCACTGGTGGAAAAAATCTAGAGACCCAGTACTTC
V gene: TRBV23-1; J gene: TRBJ2-7; D gene: NA; clone size: NA; CDR3 protein: CASSHEGDTPFGGEQYF; CDR3 DNA: TGCGCCAGCAGTCACGAAGGGGACACCCCCTTCGGTGGCGAGCAGTACTTC
V gene: TRBV21-1; J gene: TRBJ2-7; D gene: NA; clone size: once; CDR3 protein: CASNLGGAGVPYEQYF; CDR3 DNA: TGTGCCAGCAACCTCGGGGGAGCGGGAGTTCCTTACGAGCAGTACTTC
V gene: TRBV21-1; J gene: TRBJ2-7; D gene: NA; clone size: NA; CDR3 protein: CASSNKGRKEFSYEQYF; CDR3 DNA: TGTGCCAGCAGCAACAAGGGGAGAAAGGAGTTTAGTTACGAGCAGTACTTC
V gene: TRBV5-8; J gene: TRBJ1-4; D gene: TRBD1; clone size: NA; CDR3 protein: CASSSSGQRSTEKLFF; CDR3 DNA: TGTGCCAGCAGCTCCTCGGGACAGAGGTCTACGGAAAAACTGTTTTTT
V gene: TRBV5-1; J gene: TRBJ2-5; D gene: NA; clone size: NA; CDR3 protein: CASSPSGNQETQYF; CDR3 DNA: TGCGCCAGCAGCCCGAGCGGAAACCAAGAGACCCAGTACTTC
V gene: TRBV6-1; J gene: TRBJ1-1; D gene: NA; clone size: NA; CDR3 protein: CASRPVFYTEAFF; CDR3 DNA: TGTGCCAGCAGGCCCGTTTTTTACACTGAAGCTTTCTTT
V gene: TRBV7-6; J gene: TRBJ2-3; D gene: NA; clone size: once; CDR3 protein: CASSLQGEGTDTQYF; CDR3 DNA: TGTGCCAGCAGCCTTCAGGGAGAAGGCACAGATACGCAGTATTTT
V gene: TRBV6-6; J gene: TRBJ2-2; D gene: NA; clone size: NA; CDR3 protein: CASSYSMSAGELFF; CDR3 DNA: TGTGCCAGCAGTTACTCGATGAGTGCCGGGGAGCTGTTTTTT
V gene: TRBV6-4; J gene: TRBJ2-3; D gene: TRBD2; clone size: few; CDR3 protein: CASSVTGGPRDTQYF; CDR3 DNA: TGTGCCAGCAGTGTTACGGGAGGGCCAAGAGATACGCAGTATTTT
V gene: TRBV6-1; J gene: TRBJ1-2; D gene: NA; clone size: NA; CDR3 protein: CASSEQEKNYGYTF; CDR3 DNA: TGTGCCAGCAGTGAGCAGGAGAAAAACTATGGCTACACCTTC
V gene: TRBV18; J gene: TRBJ1-1; D gene: NA; clone size: NA; CDR3 protein: CASSFDHNAEAFF; CDR3 DNA: TGTGCCAGCTCCTTCGATCACAACGCTGAAGCTTTCTTT
V gene: TRBV6-6; J gene: TRBJ2-5; D gene: NA; clone size: NA; CDR3 protein: CASGAGTETQYF; CDR3 DNA: TGTGCCAGCGGAGCAGGCACGGAGACCCAGTACTTC
V gene: TRBV9; J gene: TRBJ2-1; D gene: TRBD2; clone size: NA; CDR3 protein: CASSVGTSGRDEQFF; CDR3 DNA: TGTGCCAGCAGCGTGGGGACTAGCGGGAGGGATGAGCAGTTCTTC
V gene: TRBV5-1; J gene: TRBJ2-3; D gene: NA; clone size: NA; CDR3 protein: CASLRGDTSTDTQYF; CDR3 DNA: TGCGCCAGCTTGAGGGGGGATACTAGCACAGATACGCAGTATTTT
V gene: TRBV7-3; J gene: TRBJ2-7; D gene: NA; clone size: once; CDR3 protein: CASSPTPGVEQYF; CDR3 DNA: TGTGCCAGCAGCCCCACCCCAGGGGTCGAGCAGTACTTC
V gene: TRBV2; J gene: TRBJ1-1; D gene: NA; clone size: few; CDR3 protein: CAGGGRDTEAFF; CDR3 DNA: TGTGCAGGTGGAGGAAGGGACACTGAAGCTTTCTTT
V gene: TRBV6-1; J gene: TRBJ1-4; D gene: NA; clone size: NA; CDR3 protein: CASGQGRRDEKLFF; CDR3 DNA: TGTGCCAGCGGGCAGGGGCGCAGGGATGAAAAACTGTTTTTT
V gene: TRBV2; J gene: TRBJ1-1; D gene: NA; clone size: NA; CDR3 protein: CASNLNILNTEAFF; CDR3 DNA: TGTGCCAGCAACCTCAACATTCTGAACACTGAAGCTTTCTTT
V gene: TRBV28; J gene: TRBJ2-1; D gene: TRBD1; clone size: NA; CDR3 protein: CASRTGTGSNEQFF; CDR3 DNA: TGTGCCAGTCGGACCGGGACAGGAAGCAATGAGCAGTTCTTC
V gene: TRBV6-1; J gene: TRBJ1-5; D gene: NA; clone size: NA; CDR3 protein: CASSERGVGSAQHF; CDR3 DNA: TGTGCCAGCAGTGAAAGGGGGGTTGGATCAGCCCAGCATTTT
V gene: TRBV19; J gene: TRBJ1-3; D gene: NA; clone size: NA; CDR3 protein: CASKNRGTGVSGNTIYF; CDR3 DNA: TGTGCCAGTAAAAACCGGGGGACGGGAGTCTCTGGAAACACCATATATTTT
V gene: TRBV7-8; J gene: TRBJ2-2; D gene: NA; clone size: NA; CDR3 protein: CASSLAASAIHTGELFF; CDR3 DNA: TGTGCCAGCAGCTTAGCGGCCTCCGCAATCCACACCGGGGAGCTGTTTTTT
V gene: TRBV9; J gene: TRBJ1-4; D gene: NA; clone size: NA; CDR3 protein: CASSRGLEEKLFF; CDR3 DNA: TGTGCCAGCAGCCGGGGGTTGGAAGAAAAACTGTTTTTT
V gene: TRBV19; J gene: TRBJ1-1; D gene: NA; clone size: NA; CDR3 protein: CASSPIDRTVPEAFF; CDR3 DNA: TGTGCCAGTAGTCCTATCGACAGGACGGTCCCTGAAGCTTTCTTT
V gene: TRBV2; J gene: TRBJ1-2; D gene: NA; clone size: NA; CDR3 protein: CASSGPGVSYGYTF; CDR3 DNA: TGTGCCAGCAGTGGTCCGGGGGTCAGTTATGGCTACACCTTC
V gene: TRBV5-1; J gene: TRBJ1-3; D gene: NA; clone size: NA; CDR3 protein: CASSLAQGWSGNTIYF; CDR3 DNA: TGCGCCAGCAGCTTGGCGCAGGGTTGGTCTGGAAACACCATATATTTT